The clone carrying this T cell receptor beta chain was recorded many times. Its matching antigen is unknown. The sample comes from a study of CD8 T cells in ankylosing spondylitis. Points from the study as a whole: CD8+ disease-linked clones were present at relatively low frequencies in blood. Clones tied to disease were said to be significantly enriched in matched ankylosing spondylitis synovial fluid. One TCR beta motif, made up of several highly homologous variants, appeared characteristic of ankylosing spondylitis blood.

This CDR3 has 14 residues. The germline gives CDR1 SGHRS, CDR2 YFSETQ. The V gene lost 0 bases and the J gene lost 2 bases, with 6 bases spanning the gap. TCR beta libraries were made by quantitative 5'-RACE with molecular barcodes. Using its own MiXCR run on the 5' RACE reads, TCRdb lists one record per CDR3 protein. The sample shows some 130,000 distinct CDR3 sequences, roughly 15% of them seen only once. The source of this sequence is a female donor with ankylosing spondylitis or in good health (not recorded which). Sequenced: blood, either unsorted or a sorted T cell fraction (not recorded which). The rearrangement links TRBV5-1 to TRBJ2-1; D is unclear. CDR3 amino acids: CASSLGQAYNEQFF. The CDR3 coding sequence is TGCGCCAGCAGCTTGGGGCAGGCCTACAATGAGCAGTTCTTC.